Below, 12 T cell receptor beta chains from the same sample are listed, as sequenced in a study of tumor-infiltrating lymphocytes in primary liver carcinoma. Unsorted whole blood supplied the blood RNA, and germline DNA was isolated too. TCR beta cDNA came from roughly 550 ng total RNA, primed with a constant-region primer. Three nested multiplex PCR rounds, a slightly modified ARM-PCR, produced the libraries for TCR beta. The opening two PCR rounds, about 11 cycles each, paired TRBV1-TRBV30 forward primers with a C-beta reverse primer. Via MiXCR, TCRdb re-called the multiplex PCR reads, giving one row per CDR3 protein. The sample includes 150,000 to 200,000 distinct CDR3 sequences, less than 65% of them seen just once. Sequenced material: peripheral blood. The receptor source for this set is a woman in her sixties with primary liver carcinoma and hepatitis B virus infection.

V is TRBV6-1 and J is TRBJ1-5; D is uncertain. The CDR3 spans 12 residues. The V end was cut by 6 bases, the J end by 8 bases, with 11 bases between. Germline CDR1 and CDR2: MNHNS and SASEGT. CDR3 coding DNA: TGTGCCAGCAGGTACCTTACTAAGCCCCAGCATTTT. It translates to CASRYLTKPQHF.

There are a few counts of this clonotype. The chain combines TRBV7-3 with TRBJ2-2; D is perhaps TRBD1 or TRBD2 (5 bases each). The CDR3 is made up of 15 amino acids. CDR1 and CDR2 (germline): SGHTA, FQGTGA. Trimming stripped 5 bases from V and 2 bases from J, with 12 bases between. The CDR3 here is CASSPSGGNTGELFF. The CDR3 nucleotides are TGTGCCAGCAGCCCATCTGGGGGAAACACCGGGGAGCTGTTTTTT.

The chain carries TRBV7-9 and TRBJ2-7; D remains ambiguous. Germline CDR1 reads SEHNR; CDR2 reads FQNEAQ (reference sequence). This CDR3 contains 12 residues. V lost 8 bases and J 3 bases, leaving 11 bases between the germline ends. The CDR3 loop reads CASGKGGYEQYF. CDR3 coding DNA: TGTGCCAGCGGCAAGGGCGGCTACGAGCAGTACTTC.

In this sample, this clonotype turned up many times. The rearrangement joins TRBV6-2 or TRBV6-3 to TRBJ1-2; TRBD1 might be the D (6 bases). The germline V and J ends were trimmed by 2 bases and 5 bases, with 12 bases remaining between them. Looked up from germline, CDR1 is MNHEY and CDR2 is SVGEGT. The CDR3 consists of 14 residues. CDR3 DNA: TGTGCCAGCAGTTACAGGGGGGGCACGTATGGCTACACCTTC. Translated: CASSYRGGTYGYTF.

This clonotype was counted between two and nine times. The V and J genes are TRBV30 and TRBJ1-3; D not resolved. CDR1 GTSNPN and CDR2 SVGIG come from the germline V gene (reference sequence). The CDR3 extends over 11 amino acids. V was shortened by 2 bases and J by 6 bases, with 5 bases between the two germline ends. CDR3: CAWSPENTIYF. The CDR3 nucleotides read TGTGCCTGGAGTCCGGAAAACACCATATATTTT.

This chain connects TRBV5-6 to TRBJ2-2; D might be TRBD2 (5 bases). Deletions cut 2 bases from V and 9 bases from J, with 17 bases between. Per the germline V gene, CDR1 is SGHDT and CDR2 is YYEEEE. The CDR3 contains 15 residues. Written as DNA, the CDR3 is TGTGCCAGCAGCTTTAGCGTGAGGGCTCCCCGGGAGCTGTTTTTT. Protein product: CASSFSVRAPRELFF.

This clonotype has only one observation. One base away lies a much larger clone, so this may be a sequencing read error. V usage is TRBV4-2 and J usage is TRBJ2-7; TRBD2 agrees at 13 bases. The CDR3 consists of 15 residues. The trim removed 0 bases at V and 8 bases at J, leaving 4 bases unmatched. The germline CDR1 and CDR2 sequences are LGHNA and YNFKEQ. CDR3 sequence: CASSQEGLAGSQQYF. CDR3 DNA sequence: TGTGCCAGCAGCCAAGAGGGACTAGCGGGATCCCAGCAGTACTTC.

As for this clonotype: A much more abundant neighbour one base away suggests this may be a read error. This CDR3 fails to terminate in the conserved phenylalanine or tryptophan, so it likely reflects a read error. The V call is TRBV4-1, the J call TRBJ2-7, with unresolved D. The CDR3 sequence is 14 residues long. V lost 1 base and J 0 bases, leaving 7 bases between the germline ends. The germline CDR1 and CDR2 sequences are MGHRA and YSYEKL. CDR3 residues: CASSQAESSYEQYS. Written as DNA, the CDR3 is TGCGCCAGCAGCCAAGCGGAGAGCTCCTACGAGCAGTACTCC.

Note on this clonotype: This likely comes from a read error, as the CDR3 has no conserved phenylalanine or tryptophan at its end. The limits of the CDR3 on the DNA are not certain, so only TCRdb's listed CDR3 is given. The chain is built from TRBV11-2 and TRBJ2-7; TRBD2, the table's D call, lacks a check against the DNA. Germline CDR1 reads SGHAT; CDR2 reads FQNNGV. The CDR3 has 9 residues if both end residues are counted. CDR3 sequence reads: CTSSRRLAG.

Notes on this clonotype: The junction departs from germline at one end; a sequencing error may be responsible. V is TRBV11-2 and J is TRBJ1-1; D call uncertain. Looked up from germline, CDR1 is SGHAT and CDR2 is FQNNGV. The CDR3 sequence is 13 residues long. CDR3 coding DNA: TGTGCCAGCAGCCCACCCCCAAGTACTGTAGCTTTCTTT. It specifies CASSPPPSTVAFF.

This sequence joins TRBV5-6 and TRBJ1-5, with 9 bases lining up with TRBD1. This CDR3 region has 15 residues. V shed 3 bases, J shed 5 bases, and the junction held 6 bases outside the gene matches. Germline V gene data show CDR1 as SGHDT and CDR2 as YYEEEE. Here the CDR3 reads CASSSLGQGDQPQHF. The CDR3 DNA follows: TGTGCCAGCAGCTCGTTGGGACAGGGTGATCAGCCCCAGCATTTT.

CDR3 in DNA: TGCGCCAGCAGCCGACAGGGGGCGGTGGGGCCCCAGCATTTT. This sequence encodes CASSRQGAVGPQHF. This rearrangement joins TRBV4-1 to TRBJ1-5, with 10 bases lining up with TRBD1. This CDR3 has 14 residues. Losses at the gene ends were 4 bases for V and 9 bases for J; bases not matched to a gene: 6. Looked up from germline, CDR1 is MGHRA and CDR2 is YSYEKL.